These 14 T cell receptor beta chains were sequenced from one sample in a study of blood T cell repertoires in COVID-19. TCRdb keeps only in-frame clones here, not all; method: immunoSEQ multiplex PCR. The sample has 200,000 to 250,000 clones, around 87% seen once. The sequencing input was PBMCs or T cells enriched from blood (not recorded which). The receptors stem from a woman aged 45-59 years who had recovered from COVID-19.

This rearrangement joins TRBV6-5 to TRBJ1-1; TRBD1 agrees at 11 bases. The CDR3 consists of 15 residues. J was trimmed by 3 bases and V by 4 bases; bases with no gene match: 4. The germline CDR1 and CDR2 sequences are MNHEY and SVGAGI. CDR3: CASSFGTGGYTEAFF. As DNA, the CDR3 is TGTGCCAGCAGTTTCGGGACAGGGGGATACACTGAAGCTTTCTTT.

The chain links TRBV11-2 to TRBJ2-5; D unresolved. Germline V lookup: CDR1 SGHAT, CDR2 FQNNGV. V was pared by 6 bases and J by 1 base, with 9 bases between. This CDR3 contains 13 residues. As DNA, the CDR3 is TGTGCCAGCAGACCTCGAGGCCAAGAGACCCAGTACTTC. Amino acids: CASRPRGQETQYF.

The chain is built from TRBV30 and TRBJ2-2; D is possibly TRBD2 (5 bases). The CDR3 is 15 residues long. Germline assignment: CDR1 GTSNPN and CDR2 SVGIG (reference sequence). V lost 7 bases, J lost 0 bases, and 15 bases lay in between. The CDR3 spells CAYNGKFANTGELFF. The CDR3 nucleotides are TGTGCCTACAACGGGAAGTTCGCGAACACCGGGGAGCTGTTTTTT.

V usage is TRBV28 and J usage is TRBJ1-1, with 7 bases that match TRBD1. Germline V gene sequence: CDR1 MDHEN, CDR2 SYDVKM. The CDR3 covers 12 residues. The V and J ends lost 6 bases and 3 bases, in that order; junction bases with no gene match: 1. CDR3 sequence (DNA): TGTGCCAGCAGACAGGGGTACACTGAAGCTTTCTTT. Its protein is CASRQGYTEAFF.

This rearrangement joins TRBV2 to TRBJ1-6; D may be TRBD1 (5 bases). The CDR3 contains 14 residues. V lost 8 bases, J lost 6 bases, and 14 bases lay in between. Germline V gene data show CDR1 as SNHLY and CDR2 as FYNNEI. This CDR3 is CASRKTAGNSPLHF. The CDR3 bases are TGTGCCAGCCGGAAGACAGCTGGTAATTCACCCCTCCACTTT.

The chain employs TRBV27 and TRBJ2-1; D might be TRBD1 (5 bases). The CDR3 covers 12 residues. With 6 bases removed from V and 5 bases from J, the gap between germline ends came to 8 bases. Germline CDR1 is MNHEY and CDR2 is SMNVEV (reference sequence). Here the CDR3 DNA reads TGTGCCAGCAGAAGGGGTGACAATGAGCAGTTCTTC. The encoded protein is CASRRGDNEQFF.

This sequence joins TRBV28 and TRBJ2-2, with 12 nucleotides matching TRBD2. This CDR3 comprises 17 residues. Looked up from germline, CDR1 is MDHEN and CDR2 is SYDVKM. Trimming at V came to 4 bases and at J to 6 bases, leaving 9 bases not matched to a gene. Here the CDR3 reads CASSSLAGGPVPGELFF. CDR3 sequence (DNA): TGTGCCAGCAGTTCGCTAGCGGGAGGGCCGGTTCCCGGGGAGCTGTTTTTT.

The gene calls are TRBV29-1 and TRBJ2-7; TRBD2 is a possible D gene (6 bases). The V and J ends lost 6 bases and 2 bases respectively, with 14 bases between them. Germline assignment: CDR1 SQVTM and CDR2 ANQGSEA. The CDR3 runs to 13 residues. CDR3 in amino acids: CSVGPGGAYEQYF. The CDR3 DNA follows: TGCAGCGTGGGACCGGGCGGGGCCTACGAGCAGTACTTC.

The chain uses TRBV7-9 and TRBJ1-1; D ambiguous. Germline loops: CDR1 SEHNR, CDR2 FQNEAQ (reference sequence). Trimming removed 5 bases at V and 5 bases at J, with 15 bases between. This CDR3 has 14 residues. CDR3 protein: CASSPVGGNTEAFF. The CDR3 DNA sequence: TGTGCCAGCAGCCCCGTGGGAGGAAATACTGAAGCTTTCTTT.

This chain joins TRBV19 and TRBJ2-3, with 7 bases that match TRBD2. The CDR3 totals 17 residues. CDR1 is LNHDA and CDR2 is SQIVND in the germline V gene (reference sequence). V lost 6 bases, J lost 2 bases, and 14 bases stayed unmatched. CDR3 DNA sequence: TGTGCCAGTAGCCGTCCGGGGGGTCAGGCATCCACAGATACGCAGTATTTT. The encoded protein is CASSRPGGQASTDTQYF.

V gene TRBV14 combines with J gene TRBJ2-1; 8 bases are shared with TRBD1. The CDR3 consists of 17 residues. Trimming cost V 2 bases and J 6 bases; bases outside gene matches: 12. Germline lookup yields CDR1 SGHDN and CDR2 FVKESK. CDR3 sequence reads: CASSQSTFGQGSNEQFF. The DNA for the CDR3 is TGTGCCAGCAGCCAATCCACTTTTGGACAGGGCTCCAATGAGCAGTTCTTC.

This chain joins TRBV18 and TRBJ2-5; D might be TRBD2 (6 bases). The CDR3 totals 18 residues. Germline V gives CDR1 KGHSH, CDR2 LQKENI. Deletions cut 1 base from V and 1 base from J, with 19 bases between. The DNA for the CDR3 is TGTGCCAGCTCACCACAGGAAGCGTATGCGGGACTCCAAGAGACCCAGTACTTC. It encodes CASSPQEAYAGLQETQYF.

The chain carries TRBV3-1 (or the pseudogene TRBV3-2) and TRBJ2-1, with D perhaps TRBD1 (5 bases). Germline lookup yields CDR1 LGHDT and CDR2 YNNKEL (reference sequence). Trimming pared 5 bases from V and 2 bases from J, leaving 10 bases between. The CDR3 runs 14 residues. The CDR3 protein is CASSKTDTYNEQFF. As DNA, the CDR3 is TGTGCCAGCAGCAAGACAGACACCTACAATGAGCAGTTCTTC.

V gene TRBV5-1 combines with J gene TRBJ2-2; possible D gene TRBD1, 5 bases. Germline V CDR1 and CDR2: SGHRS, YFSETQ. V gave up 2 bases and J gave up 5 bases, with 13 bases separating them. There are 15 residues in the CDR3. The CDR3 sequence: CASSLQDSRTGELFF. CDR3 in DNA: TGCGCCAGCAGCTTACAGGATTCACGGACCGGGGAGCTGTTTTTT.